These 25 T cell receptor beta chains share one sample of origin, sequenced in a study of blood T cells in healthy people across ages. With a J-beta primer mix and a sample-barcoded 5' primer, a second PCR ran about 6 to 11 cycles. TCRdb reanalysed the 5' RACE reads using MiXCR and keeps one entry per CDR3 protein. Among about 970,000 distinct CDR3 sequences, just over 50% were seen once, and the ten largest hold roughly a fifth. Sequencing was carried out using blood. The receptors come from a woman aged 55-70 years in good health.

This clonotype was detected only a few times. The gene calls are TRBV7-2 and TRBJ2-1; the D is unclear. CDR1 and CDR2 (germline): SGHTA, FQGNSA. CDR3 size: 13 residues. Between the trimmed V and J ends, which lost 1 base and 9 bases, there was a span of 10 bases. CDR3 sequence (DNA): TGTGCCAGCAGCTTAGGGCCGGTTGGTGAGCAGTTCTTC. As protein: CASSLGPVGEQFF.

The chain is built from TRBV29-1 and TRBJ1-3; 9 bases fit TRBD1. Germline V lookup: CDR1 SQVTM, CDR2 ANQGSEA. V was pared by 4 bases and J by 15 bases, with 10 bases of the junction left unmatched. This CDR3 spans 12 amino acids. CDR3 nucleotide sequence: TGCAGCGTTGTTGTAGGACAGGGGCGGCAATATTTT. Residues: CSVVVGQGRQYF.

This clonotype has just a few counts. The chain couples TRBV6-2 or TRBV6-3 to TRBJ2-1, with D perhaps TRBD2 (6 bases). The CDR3 loop spans 15 amino acids. Germline values: CDR1 MNHEY, CDR2 SVGEGT. Trimming pared 7 bases from V and 10 bases from J, leaving 23 bases between. CDR3 nucleotides: TGTGCCAGCATGTCCGGCGGTGGAGGGGCCGGGGAGCAGTTCTTC. It is translated as CASMSGGGGAGEQFF.

V usage is TRBV4-2 and J usage is TRBJ2-3, with TRBD2 identical over 10 bases. CDR1 is LGHNA and CDR2 is YNFKEQ in the germline V gene. This CDR3 contains 18 residues. V shed 0 bases, J shed 1 base, and the junction held 7 bases outside the gene matches. CDR3 nucleotide sequence: TGTGCCAGCAGCCAAGATCTCTCTAGCGGGGGACGCACAGATACGCAGTATTTT. Protein sequence: CASSQDLSSGGRTDTQYF.

J is TRBJ2-1 and V is TRBV4-2; D uncertain. This CDR3 comprises 13 residues. Germline CDR1 reads LGHNA; CDR2 reads YNFKEQ. V was shortened by 5 bases and J by 6 bases, with 11 bases between the two germline ends. The CDR3 sequence is CASSSEASNEQFF. The CDR3 coding sequence is TGTGCCAGCAGCTCCGAAGCAAGCAATGAGCAGTTCTTC.

In its sample, this clonotype was seen a few times. In DNA, the CDR3 is TGTGCCAGCAGCTTCGACAGGGGCACGCAGTATTTT. It codes for CASSFDRGTQYF. The V and J genes are TRBV11-3 and TRBJ2-3; 8 positions agree with TRBD1. J gave up 9 bases and V 3 bases, and 2 bases lay outside the gene matches. This CDR3 region has 12 residues. The germline CDR1 and CDR2 sequences are SGHNT and YENEEA.

V gene TRBV27 combines with J gene TRBJ2-4; D is undetermined. The DNA end lines up better with TRBJ2-7; the J call may be wrong. This CDR3 has 13 residues. Per the germline V gene, CDR1 is MNHEY and CDR2 is SMNVEV (reference sequence). The chain's CDR3 is CASSLGTTDEQYF. DNA of the CDR3: TGTGCCAGCAGTTTGGGTACGACCGACGAGCAGTACTTC.

The rearrangement uses TRBV6-2 or TRBV6-3 and TRBJ2-4; D possibly corresponds to TRBD1 (5 bases). The J call may be faulty, since TRBJ2-7 better matches the DNA end. Germline CDR1 is MNHEY and CDR2 is SVGEGT. The CDR3 is made up of 14 amino acids. DNA for the CDR3: TGTGCCGGATCTAAGGGCCTGACAGCCTACGAGCAGTACTTC. Protein: CAGSKGLTAYEQYF.

The chain combines TRBV4-2 with TRBJ2-3; D uncertain. The CDR3 runs 17 residues. V gave up 0 bases and J gave up 1 base, with 14 bases separating them. Germline V lookup: CDR1 LGHNA, CDR2 YNFKEQ. The CDR3 DNA is TGTGCCAGCAGCCAAGACCCCTACACCTTACGCACAGATACGCAGTATTTT. Amino acids: CASSQDPYTLRTDTQYF.

The rearrangement links TRBV11-2 to TRBJ2-7, with 8 bases fitting TRBD2. The ends lost 5 bases at V and 6 bases at J; junction bases unmatched: 6. This CDR3 spans 13 amino acids. CDR1 and CDR2 from the germline V gene are SGHAT and FQNNGV. The CDR3 spells CASSRTSLTEQYF. The DNA of the CDR3 is TGTGCCAGCAGCAGGACTAGCCTAACCGAGCAGTACTTC.

This clonotype was observed a handful of times. This sequence joins TRBV7-9 and TRBJ2-3; D gene ambiguous. The germline V and J ends were trimmed by 5 bases and 6 bases, with 12 bases remaining between them. The germline gives CDR1 SEHNR, CDR2 FQNEAQ (reference sequence). The CDR3 sequence is 13 residues long. The CDR3 nucleotides are TGTGCCAGCAGCCCCGTAGCAATGGATACGCAGTATTTT. Translating gives CASSPVAMDTQYF. Drawing the rest from reference TRBV7-9 and TRBJ2-3, the complete variable domain is DTGVSQNPRHKITKRGQNVTFRCDPISEHNRLYWYRQTLGQGPEFLTYFQNEAQLEKSRLLSDRFSAERPKGSFSTLEIQRTEQGDSAMYLCASSPVAMDTQYFGPGTRLTVL.

The V call is TRBV21-1, the J call TRBJ2-7. TRBV21-1 is described as a pseudogene. The CDR3 consists of 15 residues. CDR3 nucleotides: TGTGCCAGCAGCAAGGGGAAACAGGGCTCCCACGAGCAGTACTTC. This encodes CASSKGKQGSHEQYF.

V is TRBV28 and J is TRBJ2-4; 7 bases match TRBD1. The CDR3 runs to 15 residues. Germline-derived CDR1 and CDR2 are MDHEN and SYDVKM. V lost 5 bases to trimming and J lost 0 bases; unmatched junction nucleotides: 4. The CDR3 region is CASSRTGLAKNIQYF. In DNA form, the CDR3 reads TGTGCCAGCAGTAGGACAGGCCTAGCCAAAAACATTCAGTACTTC.

This clonotype has a count of ten or more. The chain carries TRBV10-3 and TRBJ2-3, with D possibly TRBD2 on 6 matching bases. V shed 3 bases and J shed 2 bases, with 12 bases lying between them. There are 15 residues in the CDR3. Germline lookup yields CDR1 ENHRY and CDR2 SYGVKD. The CDR3 sequence: CAISDFGGNTDTQYF. The DNA of the CDR3 is TGTGCCATCAGTGACTTCGGCGGGAACACAGATACGCAGTATTTT.

The chain couples TRBV3-1 to TRBJ2-5; 8 bases match TRBD2. V was pared by 11 bases and J by 4 bases, with 12 bases of the junction left unmatched. CDR1 is LGHDT and CDR2 is YNNKEL in the germline V gene (reference sequence). This CDR3 has 14 residues. CDR3 DNA sequence: TGTGCCTCCACACCGAGCGGGAGAAGAGAGACCCAGTACTTC. Translated: CASTPSGRRETQYF.

Here the CDR3 reads CASSEEGRWNEQYF. The CDR3, as DNA: TGTGCCAGCTCCGAGGAGGGCAGGTGGAACGAGCAGTACTTC. The rearrangement links TRBV28 to TRBJ2-5, with D possibly being TRBD2 (6 bases). Near its end, the DNA agrees better with TRBJ2-7, so the J call may be wrong. The CDR3 is 14 amino acids. Germline CDR1 is MDHEN and CDR2 is SYDVKM.

There are many counts of this clonotype. V gene TRBV4-3 combines with J gene TRBJ2-7; D not resolved. Germline assignment: CDR1 LGHNA and CDR2 YSLEER. V dropped 1 base and J dropped 5 bases, with 9 bases sitting between them. The CDR3 consists of 13 residues. The CDR3 loop is CASSQVVGDEQYF. CDR3 sequence (DNA): TGCGCCAGCAGCCAAGTAGTGGGTGACGAGCAGTACTTC.

This clonotype was seen only a few times. V usage is TRBV20-1 and J usage is TRBJ2-1; D is unclear. CDR3 length equals 15 residues. The V gene lost 0 bases and the J gene lost 4 bases, with 13 bases spanning the gap. The germline CDR1 and CDR2 sequences are DFQATT and SNEGSKA (reference sequence). Written as DNA, the CDR3 is TGCAGTGCTAGAGATGGTGAGACCGGTTACAATGAGCAGTTCTTC. It codes for CSARDGETGYNEQFF.

V and J are TRBV27 and TRBJ2-3; D may be TRBD1 (6 bases). The CDR3 is 15 amino acids. V lost 7 bases and J lost 0, with 14 bases in between. Germline values: CDR1 MNHEY, CDR2 SMNVEV (reference sequence). The CDR3 is CASKVGTPSTDTQYF. DNA for the CDR3: TGTGCCAGCAAGGTTGGGACACCTAGCACAGATACGCAGTATTTT.

This chain links TRBV28 with TRBJ2-1; tentative D call: TRBD2 (6 bases). Germline V CDR1 and CDR2: MDHEN, SYDVKM. The CDR3 contains 14 residues. The V end lost 2 bases, the J end lost 7 bases, and 12 bases lay between the germline ends. CDR3 sequence: CASSLTVSGNEQFF. The CDR3, as DNA: TGTGCCAGCAGTTTAACGGTCAGCGGGAATGAGCAGTTCTTC.

The gene calls are TRBV12-3 or TRBV12-4 and TRBJ2-3, with 8 bases matching TRBD2. V shed 10 bases, J shed 2 bases, and the junction held 14 bases outside the gene matches. The CDR3 runs 16 residues. The CDR3 coding sequence is TGTGCCACCGACAGGCTCGCGGGAGGCACCACAGATACGCAGTATTTT. It encodes CATDRLAGGTTDTQYF.

V is TRBV3-1 and J is TRBJ1-6; possible D gene TRBD1, 5 bases. The V gene lost 1 base and the J gene lost 14 bases, with 15 bases spanning the gap. The CDR3 spans 14 residues. Germline assignment: CDR1 LGHDT and CDR2 YNNKEL (reference sequence). CDR3 DNA: TGTGCCAGCAGCCAAGGAGACAGCGCCGGTGCCCTCCACTTT. This codes for CASSQGDSAGALHF.

The rearrangement joins TRBV11-1 to TRBJ2-1; the match to TRBD2 covers 9 bases. The junction had 11 bases not matched to a gene; V was cut back by 5 bases and J by 0 bases. The CDR3 extends over 18 amino acids. Germline loops: CDR1 SGHAT, CDR2 FQDESV (reference sequence). In DNA form, the CDR3 reads TGTGCCAGCAGCGGAGGCGGGAGGGCCCAGGGCTCCTACAATGAGCAGTTCTTC. Protein product: CASSGGGRAQGSYNEQFF. Using reference TRBV11-1 and TRBJ2-1 for the parts outside the CDR3, the full variable domain is EAEVAQSPRYKITEKSQAVAFWCDPISGHATLYWYRQILGQGPELLVQFQDESVVDDSQLPKDRFSAERLKGVDSTLKIQPAELGDSAMYLCASSGGGRAQGSYNEQFFGPGTRLTVL.

The gene calls are TRBV7-2 and TRBJ1-2; TRBD1 matches at 7 bases. The ends lost 2 bases at V and 8 bases at J; junction bases unmatched: 8. Looked up from germline, CDR1 is SGHTA and CDR2 is FQGNSA. The CDR3 has 14 amino acids. CDR3 protein: CASSLPGQVGGYTF. The DNA for the CDR3 is TGTGCCAGCAGCTTACCCGGACAGGTCGGGGGCTACACCTTC.

This chain links TRBV6-5 with TRBJ2-4; D not resolved. The end of the DNA aligns better with TRBJ2-7, so the J call may be wrong. The length of the CDR3 is 11 residues. Germline assignment: CDR1 MNHEY and CDR2 SVGAGI. The CDR3 DNA follows: TGTGCCAGCAGAAGGGCCCACGAGCAGTACTTC. Encoded protein: CASRRAHEQYF.